This T cell receptor beta chain derives from a study of T cells in Graves' hyperthyroidism and ophthalmopathy. TCR beta CDR3 sequences were amplified from RNA transcripts. First-round RT-PCR with HTBI primers amplified the TCR CDR3 region. TCRdb re-derived calls from the multiplex PCR reads in MiXCR, one entry per CDR3 protein. The sample lists around 700,000 distinct CDR3 sequences, around 19% occurring once. In patients aged 18 to 65, hyperthyroidism was newly diagnosed, with duration under 2 months. Patients were excluded because of uncontrolled infection, other autoimmune disease, pregnancy or lactation. CDR1 and CDR2 from the germline V gene are DFQATT and SNEGSKA (reference sequence). This CDR3 region has 13 residues. Trimming pared 3 bases from V and 6 bases from J, leaving 12 bases between.

Sequenced input: blood. This TCR was sampled from a woman between 45 and 60 years old with Graves' hyperthyroidism that later progressed to Graves' ophthalmopathy. The chain joins TRBV20-1 to TRBJ2-1, with a weak D call TRBD2 (6 bases). CDR3 DNA: TGCAGTGCTAGGGGCGGGGCGGGCAATGAGCAGTTCTTC. The encoded protein is CSARGGAGNEQFF.